These 27 T cell receptor beta chains came from one sample sequenced in a study of beta chain features in type 1 diabetes. What was sequenced were expressed TCRB transcripts, since all of the isolated RNA had been reverse transcribed. Sequenced by immunoSEQ multiplex PCR; TCRdb stores in-frame clones only, minus some. The sample includes some 330,000 clones, approximately 9.9% of them seen just once. Input material: naive CD4+ T cells from blood. Receptors were obtained from a woman aged 25 to 45 in good health.

For the CDR3, the DNA is TGTGCCAGCAGCCCCTTGGGCGGGAGCTCAGATACGCAGTATTTT. Translating it yields CASSPLGGSSDTQYF. This sequence joins TRBV7-3 and TRBJ2-3, with 7 bases identical to TRBD2. CDR3 length: 15 residues. V gave up 5 bases and J gave up 4 bases; unmatched junction bases: 9. The germline V gene encodes CDR1 SGHTA and CDR2 FQGTGA. The variable domain in full, with the rest retrieved from reference TRBV7-3 and TRBJ2-3, is GAGVSQTPSNKVTEKGKYVELRCDPISGHTALYWYRQSLGQGPEFLIYFQGTGAADDSGLPNDRFFAVRPEGSVSTLKIQRTERGDSAVYLCASSPLGGSSDTQYFGPGTRLTVL.

V usage is TRBV6-5 and J usage is TRBJ2-5, with TRBD1 matching 10 bases. This CDR3 is built from 13 residues. V was clipped by 6 bases and J by 5 bases; unmatched bases: 3. The germline gives CDR1 MNHEY, CDR2 SVGAGI. The CDR3 DNA is TGTGCCAGCAGAAGGGACAGGGGTGAGACCCAGTACTTC. The encoded protein is CASRRDRGETQYF.

This clone was observed once. The chain is built from TRBV18 and TRBJ2-7; 9 positions match TRBD1. The length of the CDR3 is 12 residues. From germline, CDR1 is KGHSH and CDR2 LQKENI. With V trimmed by 4 bases and J by 7 bases, 2 bases remained unmatched. The CDR3 bases are TGTGCCAGCTCACGTGACAGGGGGGAGCAGTACTTC. Amino acids: CASSRDRGEQYF.

This sequence joins TRBV5-6 and TRBJ1-1; unclear D gene. The CDR3 runs 14 residues. The V and J ends lost 0 bases and 5 bases respectively, with 11 bases between them. The germline gives CDR1 SGHDT, CDR2 YYEEEE. This CDR3 reads CASSLVGSWTEAFF. Here the CDR3 DNA reads TGTGCCAGCAGCTTGGTCGGGTCCTGGACTGAAGCTTTCTTT.

The chain carries TRBV9 and TRBJ2-1, with 8 bases lining up with TRBD2. Trimming took 2 bases from V and 9 from J; bases not matched to a gene: 4. The CDR3 is 13 residues long. Germline CDR1 is SGDLS and CDR2 is YYNGEE. The CDR3 is CASSVTGGVEQFF. The CDR3 bases are TGTGCCAGCAGCGTTACGGGAGGGGTTGAGCAGTTCTTC.

This clone occurred a few times. The chain carries TRBV10-3 and TRBJ1-1; a possible D gene is TRBD1 (6 bases). The CDR3 is made up of 15 amino acids. In germline, CDR1 is ENHRY, CDR2 SYGVKD. V was shortened by 3 bases and J by 1 base, with 12 bases between the two germline ends. The CDR3 bases are TGTGCCATCAGTGATCCGGGACACGGGAACACTGAAGCTTTCTTT. It translates to CAISDPGHGNTEAFF.

This chain joins TRBV15 and TRBJ2-7; tentative D call: TRBD2 (6 bases). The V end was cut by 0 bases, the J end by 4 bases, with 13 bases between. This CDR3 has 15 residues. From germline, CDR1 is LNHNV and CDR2 YYDKDF (reference sequence). For the CDR3, the DNA is TGTGCCACCAGCAGAGATCGAACTAGCAGTTACGAGCAGTACTTC. Its translation is CATSRDRTSSYEQYF.

The V gene is TRBV21-1, the J gene TRBJ2-7; the table's D call, TRBD1, has no DNA check behind it. TRBV21-1 is a recognized pseudogene. The CDR3 spans 13 residues. The CDR3 bases are TGTGCCATCCTACCGGGCTCCAGGGACGAGCAGTACTTC. Its translation is CAILPGSRDEQYF.

V and J are TRBV6-6 and TRBJ1-1; D is unclear. The CDR3 sequence is 14 residues long. Germline V gene sequence: CDR1 MNHNY, CDR2 SVGAGI (reference sequence). Trimming removed 2 bases from V and 3 bases from J, with 10 bases in between. CDR3 residues: CASSYRAGDTEAFF. CDR3 nucleotide sequence: TGTGCCAGCAGTTACAGGGCCGGGGACACTGAAGCTTTCTTT.

This rearrangement joins TRBV6-5 to TRBJ2-7; 11 bases match TRBD2. From germline, CDR1 is MNHEY and CDR2 SVGAGI. The V and J ends lost 3 bases and 3 bases, in that order; junction bases with no gene match: 7. CDR3 length: 16 amino acids. The chain's CDR3 is CASSYGASGGSYEQYF. The DNA for the CDR3 is TGTGCCAGCAGTTATGGGGCTAGCGGGGGGAGCTACGAGCAGTACTTC.

This chain uses TRBV30 with TRBJ1-5, with D perhaps TRBD1 (6 bases). Trimming took off 2 bases at V and 4 bases at J, with 15 bases between the two ends. The length of the CDR3 is 15 residues. The germline V gene has CDR1 GTSNPN and CDR2 SVGIG (reference sequence). The CDR3 reads CAWSRPTGLNQPQHF. The CDR3 bases are TGTGCCTGGAGTCGCCCAACAGGGCTGAATCAGCCCCAGCATTTT.

This clone was recorded a few times. The chain has TRBV11-2 and TRBJ2-5, with 9 bases aligning to TRBD2. The CDR3 contains 16 residues. V was pared by 1 base and J by 5 bases, with 8 bases of the junction left unmatched. Per germline, CDR1 SGHAT and CDR2 FQNNGV. CDR3 in amino acids: CASSLGALAGVETQYF. Written as DNA, the CDR3 is TGTGCCAGCAGCTTAGGCGCCTTAGCGGGAGTGGAGACCCAGTACTTC.

This clone came up a few times. The CDR3 DNA reads TGTGCCACCAGCAGAGCGCTGGGACTTTGGACCTCTGGGGCCAACGTCCTGACTTTC. Residues: CATSRALGLWTSGANVLTF. The rearrangement uses TRBV15 and TRBJ2-6, with D tentatively TRBD2 (6 bases). Trimming shortened V by 1 base and J by 0 bases, and 16 bases separated the two germline ends. CDR3 length: 19 amino acids. CDR1 is LNHNV and CDR2 is YYDKDF in the germline V gene (reference sequence).

The J gene is TRBJ1-1, the V gene TRBV6-6, with D unclear. The V gene's germline CDR1 is MNHNY and CDR2 SVGAGI (reference sequence). V lost 6 bases and J lost 1, with 9 bases in between. This CDR3 has 13 residues. CDR3 DNA: TGTGCCAGCAGGGCAGGCCCGAACACTGAAGCTTTCTTT. This gives the protein CASRAGPNTEAFF.

The V and J genes are TRBV5-6 and TRBJ2-5; 13 bases match TRBD2. After removal of 4 bases from V and 5 bases from J, the junction contained 8 bases not matched to a gene. The CDR3 runs to 16 residues. Germline V CDR1 and CDR2: SGHDT, YYEEEE. CDR3 nucleotide sequence: TGTGCCAGCAGCGACGGACTAGCGGGAGTCCTCGAGACCCAGTACTTC. Translated, it gives CASSDGLAGVLETQYF.

This chain joins TRBV7-6 and TRBJ2-6; no clear D. Trimming cost V 3 bases and J 2 bases, with 5 bases left between them. Per germline, CDR1 SGHVS and CDR2 FNYEAQ. This CDR3 has 14 amino acids. CDR3 coding DNA: TGTGCCAGCAGCTTCCGGGCTGGGGCCAACGTCCTGACTTTC. Protein: CASSFRAGANVLTF. The full variable domain, completed using reference TRBV7-6 and TRBJ2-6, is GAGVSQSPRYKVTKRGQDVALRCDPISGHVSLYWYRQALGQGPEFLTYFNYEAQQDKSGLPNDRFSAERPEGSISTLTIQRTEQRDSAMYRCASSFRAGANVLTFGAGSRLTVL.

This clone was seen a few times. The genes are TRBV29-1 and TRBJ2-4; possibly TRBD1 for D (7 bases). Trimming pared 0 bases from V and 2 bases from J, leaving 14 bases between. The V gene's germline CDR1 is SQVTM and CDR2 ANQGSEA. This CDR3 region has 16 residues. CDR3 protein: CSVEDFAGGTKNIQYF. The CDR3 DNA is TGCAGCGTTGAAGATTTTGCAGGGGGGACCAAAAACATTCAGTACTTC.

This clone has a handful of counts. The gene calls are TRBV30 and TRBJ2-7, with D hard to call. CDR1 GTSNPN and CDR2 SVGIG come from the germline V gene (reference sequence). This CDR3 is 13 amino acids long. Trimming cost V 0 bases and J 3 bases, with 9 bases left between them. CDR3 in DNA: TGTGCCTGGAGTGTACCTCCAGTCTACGAGCAGTACTTC. It translates to CAWSVPPVYEQYF.

This clone was counted a few times. The chain links TRBV28 to TRBJ2-7; D unresolved. The CDR3 runs 13 residues. Germline-derived CDR1 and CDR2 are MDHEN and SYDVKM. The V end was cut by 6 bases, the J end by 2 bases, with 11 bases between. The CDR3 DNA sequence: TGTGCCAGCAGCCAGGCGACAACCTACGAGCAGTACTTC. Its protein product is CASSQATTYEQYF. Variable domain in full (rest from reference TRBV28 and TRBJ2-7): DVKVTQSSRYLVKRTGEKVFLECVQDMDHENMFWYRQDPGLGLRLIYFSYDVKMKEKGDIPEGYSVSREKKERFSLILESASTNQTSMYLCASSQATTYEQYFGPGTRLTVT.

This sequence joins TRBV2 and TRBJ2-1; 9 bases map to TRBD1. V trimming: 7 bases; J trimming: 3 bases; junction bases outside the gene matches: 10. The CDR3 has 16 amino acids. Looked up from germline, CDR1 is SNHLY and CDR2 is FYNNEI. In nucleotides, the CDR3 is TGTGCCAGCACGTCTTTACAGGGGGCGGGCTACAATGAGCAGTTCTTC. It yields the protein CASTSLQGAGYNEQFF. Combining the CDR3 with reference TRBV2 and TRBJ2-1 gives the whole variable domain EPEVTQTPSHQVTQMGQEVILRCVPISNHLYFYWYRQILGQKVEFLVSFYNNEISEKSEIFDDQFSVERPDGSNFTLKIRSTKLEDSAMYFCASTSLQGAGYNEQFFGPGTRLTVL.

The chain combines TRBV30 with TRBJ1-2; D gene ambiguous. Germline CDR1 GTSNPN, CDR2 SVGIG (reference sequence). Trimming removed 5 bases at V and 0 bases at J, with 10 bases between. The CDR3 is 13 residues long. CDR3 amino acids: CAWSGVANYGYTF. Here the CDR3 DNA reads TGTGCCTGGTCTGGAGTTGCTAACTATGGCTACACCTTC.

The chain couples TRBV7-9 to TRBJ1-1; 9 bases line up with TRBD1. V shed 6 bases and J 5 bases; nucleotides not matched to a gene: 7. The CDR3 spans 14 residues. The germline gives CDR1 SEHNR, CDR2 FQNEAQ (reference sequence). CDR3 bases: TGTGCCAGCAGGCTACAGGGGGCGAGGACTGAAGCTTTCTTT. As protein: CASRLQGARTEAFF.

This chain uses TRBV5-6 with TRBJ2-1, with 8 bases that match TRBD2. The CDR3 is made up of 16 amino acids. V was clipped by 4 bases and J by 0 bases; unmatched bases: 6. Germline V gene sequence: CDR1 SGHDT, CDR2 YYEEEE. The CDR3 loop is CASSRGAGASYNEQFF. The CDR3 nucleotides are TGTGCCAGCAGCCGGGGAGCGGGAGCCTCCTACAATGAGCAGTTCTTC.

This clone has just a few counts. The chain combines TRBV7-9 with TRBJ1-1, with D unclear. Trimming took 8 bases from V and 1 from J, leaving 11 bases between them. Germline CDR1 reads SEHNR; CDR2 reads FQNEAQ (reference sequence). This CDR3 has 13 residues. CDR3 DNA sequence: TGTGCCAGCGGGTTGAGGCAGAACACTGAAGCTTTCTTT. Translation: CASGLRQNTEAFF.

The sample holds a few counts of this clone. The rearrangement uses TRBV18 and TRBJ1-2; D is perhaps TRBD1 (6 bases). Germline values: CDR1 KGHSH, CDR2 LQKENI. Trimming shortened V by 2 bases and J by 6 bases, and 16 bases separated the two germline ends. CDR3 length: 15 residues. The CDR3, as DNA: TGTGCCAGCTCACCATATCACCGGGACACAGATGGCTACACCTTC. Translation gives CASSPYHRDTDGYTF. The full variable domain, in which reference TRBV18 and TRBJ1-2 provide the parts outside the CDR3, is NAGVMQNPRHLVRRRGQEARLRCSPMKGHSHVYWYRQLPEEGLKFMVYLQKENIIDESGMPKERFSAEFPKEGPSILRIQQVVRGDSAAYFCASSPYHRDTDGYTFGSGTRLTVV.

The sample holds a few counts of this clone. The genes are TRBV9 and TRBJ2-3, with D possibly being TRBD2 (5 bases). The V and J ends lost 0 bases and 5 bases respectively, with 13 bases between them. Germline V CDR1 and CDR2: SGDLS, YYNGEE. CDR3 length: 15 residues. In DNA form, the CDR3 reads TGTGCCAGCAGCGTAGGAGGAGGCCTGGGAGATACGCAGTATTTT. It codes for CASSVGGGLGDTQYF.

The rearrangement links TRBV19 to TRBJ2-1; D is ambiguous. Trimming left V 0 bases short and J 4 bases short, with 4 bases between. This CDR3 is built from 13 residues. The germline V gene has CDR1 LNHDA and CDR2 SQIVND (reference sequence). The CDR3 is CASSIERYNEQFF. DNA of the CDR3: TGTGCCAGTAGTATAGAGAGATACAATGAGCAGTTCTTC.